The T cell receptor (beta chain) described here comes from a study of glioma-infiltrating T cells after dendritic cell vaccination. Clones were sequenced by immunoSEQ multiplex PCR, and TCRdb holds only the in-frame ones, with some missing. The table has fewer than 100,000 clones, over 75% seen once; the top ten hold roughly 14%. This CDR3 is built from 15 residues. The germline gives CDR1 SEHNR, CDR2 FQNEAQ (reference sequence). The ends were cut back, 2 bases at V and 2 bases at J, with 13 bases in the middle. This clone showed up just once. The specimen was blood, collected before dendritic cell vaccination. The receptor was derived from a human donor with glioblastoma. J is TRBJ2-7 and V is TRBV7-9; tentative D call: TRBD1 (6 bases). The CDR3: CASSLRQGPTYEQYF. As DNA, the CDR3 is TGTGCCAGCAGCTTAAGGCAGGGGCCGACCTACGAGCAGTACTTC.